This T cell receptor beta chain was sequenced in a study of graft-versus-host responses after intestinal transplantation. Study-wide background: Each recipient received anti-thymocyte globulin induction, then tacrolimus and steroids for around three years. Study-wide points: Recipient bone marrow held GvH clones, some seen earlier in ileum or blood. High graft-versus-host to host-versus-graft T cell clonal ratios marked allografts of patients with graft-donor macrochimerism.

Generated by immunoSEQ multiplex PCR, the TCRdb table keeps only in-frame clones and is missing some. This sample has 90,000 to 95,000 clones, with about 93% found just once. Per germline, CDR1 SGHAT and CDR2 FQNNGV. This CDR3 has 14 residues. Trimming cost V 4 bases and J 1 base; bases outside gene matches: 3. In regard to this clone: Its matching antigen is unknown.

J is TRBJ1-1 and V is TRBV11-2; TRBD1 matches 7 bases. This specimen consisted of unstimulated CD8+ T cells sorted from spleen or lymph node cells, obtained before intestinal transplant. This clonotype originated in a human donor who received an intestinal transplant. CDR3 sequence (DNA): TGTGCCAGCAGCTCGGGACAGAGGAACACTGAAGCTTTCTTT. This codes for CASSSGQRNTEAFF. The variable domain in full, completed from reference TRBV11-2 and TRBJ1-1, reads EAGVAQSPRYKIIEKRQSVAFWCNPISGHATLYWYQQILGQGPKLLIQFQNNGVVDDSQLPKDRFSAERLKGVDSTLKIQPAKLEDSAVYLCASSSGQRNTEAFFGQGTRLTVV.